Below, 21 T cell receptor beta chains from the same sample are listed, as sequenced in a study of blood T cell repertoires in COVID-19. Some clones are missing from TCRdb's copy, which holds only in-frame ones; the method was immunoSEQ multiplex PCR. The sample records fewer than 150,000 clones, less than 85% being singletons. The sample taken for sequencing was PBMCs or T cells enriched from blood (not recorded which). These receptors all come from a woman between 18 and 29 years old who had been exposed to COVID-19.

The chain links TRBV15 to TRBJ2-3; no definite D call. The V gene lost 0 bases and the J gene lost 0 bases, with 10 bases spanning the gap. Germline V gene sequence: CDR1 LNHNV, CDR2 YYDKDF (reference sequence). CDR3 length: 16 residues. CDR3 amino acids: CATSRDLARSTDTQYF. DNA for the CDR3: TGTGCCACCAGCAGAGATCTGGCCAGAAGCACAGATACGCAGTATTTT. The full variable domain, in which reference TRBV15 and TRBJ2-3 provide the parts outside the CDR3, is DAMVIQNPRYQVTQFGKPVTLSCSQTLNHNVMYWYQQKSSQAPKLLFHYYDKDFNNEADTPDNFQSRRPNTSFCFLDIRSPGLGDTAMYLCATSRDLARSTDTQYFGPGTRLTVL.

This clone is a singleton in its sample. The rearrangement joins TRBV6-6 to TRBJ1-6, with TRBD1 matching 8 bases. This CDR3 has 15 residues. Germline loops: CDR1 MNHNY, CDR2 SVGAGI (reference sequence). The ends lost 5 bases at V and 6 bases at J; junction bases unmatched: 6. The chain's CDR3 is CASSPQDRVNSPLHF. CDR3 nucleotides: TGTGCCAGCAGTCCCCAGGACAGGGTTAATTCACCCCTCCACTTT.

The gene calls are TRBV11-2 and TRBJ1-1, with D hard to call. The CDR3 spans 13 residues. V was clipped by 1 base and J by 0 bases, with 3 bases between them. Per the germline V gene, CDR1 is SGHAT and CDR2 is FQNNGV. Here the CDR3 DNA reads TGTGCCAGCAGCTTAGCTTTGAACACTGAAGCTTTCTTT. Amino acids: CASSLALNTEAFF.

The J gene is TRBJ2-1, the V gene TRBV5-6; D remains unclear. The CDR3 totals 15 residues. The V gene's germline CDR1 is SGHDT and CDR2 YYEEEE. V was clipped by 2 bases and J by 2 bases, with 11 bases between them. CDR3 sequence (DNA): TGTGCCAGCAGCTTATTGCCACTCACCTACAATGAGCAGTTCTTC. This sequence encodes CASSLLPLTYNEQFF.

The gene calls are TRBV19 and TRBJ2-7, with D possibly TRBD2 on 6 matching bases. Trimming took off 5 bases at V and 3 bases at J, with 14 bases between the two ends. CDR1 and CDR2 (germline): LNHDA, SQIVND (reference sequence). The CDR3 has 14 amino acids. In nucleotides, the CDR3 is TGTGCCAGTAGTGCGGGACTCACCTACTACGAGCAGTACTTC. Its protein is CASSAGLTYYEQYF.

CDR3 bases: TGTGCCAGCAGCCAACCGGGACTAGCGGGTCGGGGGGAGCAGTACTTC. Translating gives CASSQPGLAGRGEQYF. The genes are TRBV4-2 and TRBJ2-7; 12 nucleotides line up with TRBD2. V shed 2 bases, J shed 7 bases, and the junction held 9 bases outside the gene matches. Germline CDR1 reads LGHNA; CDR2 reads YNFKEQ. This CDR3 contains 16 residues.

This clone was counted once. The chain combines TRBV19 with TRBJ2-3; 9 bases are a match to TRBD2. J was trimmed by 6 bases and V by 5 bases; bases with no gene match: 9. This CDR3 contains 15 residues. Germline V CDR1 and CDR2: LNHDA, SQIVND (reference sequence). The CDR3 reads CASSFLSGRGDTQYF. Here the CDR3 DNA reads TGTGCCAGTAGTTTCCTTAGCGGGAGAGGCGATACGCAGTATTTT.

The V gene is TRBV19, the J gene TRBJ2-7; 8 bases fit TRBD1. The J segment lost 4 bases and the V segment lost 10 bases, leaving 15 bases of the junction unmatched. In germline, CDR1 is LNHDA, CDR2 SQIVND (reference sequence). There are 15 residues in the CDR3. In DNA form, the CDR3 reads TGTGCCACAAAGGGCTCCAGGGGGCATGGATACGAGCAGTACTTC. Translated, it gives CATKGSRGHGYEQYF.

CDR3 nucleotides: TGCGCCAGCAGCTTAACGACAGGGGAAGAGACCCAGTACTTC. Its translation is CASSLTTGEETQYF. This chain uses TRBV5-1 with TRBJ2-5; 8 bases are shared with TRBD1. From germline, CDR1 is SGHRS and CDR2 YFSETQ. V shed 2 bases, J shed 3 bases, and the junction held 3 bases outside the gene matches. This CDR3 is built from 14 residues. Full variable domain (outside the CDR3, taken from reference TRBV5-1 and TRBJ2-5): KAGVTQTPRYLIKTRGQQVTLSCSPISGHRSVSWYQQTPGQGLQFLFEYFSETQRNKGNFPGRFSGRQFSNSRSEMNVSTLELGDSALYLCASSLTTGEETQYFGPGTRLLVL.

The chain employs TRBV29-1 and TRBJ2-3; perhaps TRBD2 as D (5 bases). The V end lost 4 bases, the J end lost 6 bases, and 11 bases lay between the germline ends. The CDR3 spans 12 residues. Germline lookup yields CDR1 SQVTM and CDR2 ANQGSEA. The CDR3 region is CSVGGISDTQYF. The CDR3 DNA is TGCAGCGTTGGAGGGATATCGGATACGCAGTATTTT.

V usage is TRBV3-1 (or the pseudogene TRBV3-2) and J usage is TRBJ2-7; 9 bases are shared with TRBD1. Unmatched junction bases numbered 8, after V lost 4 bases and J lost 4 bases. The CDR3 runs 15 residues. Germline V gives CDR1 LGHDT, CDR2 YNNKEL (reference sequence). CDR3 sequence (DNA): TGTGCCAGCAGCCCACCTGGGACAGGGATATACGAGCAGTACTTC. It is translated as CASSPPGTGIYEQYF.

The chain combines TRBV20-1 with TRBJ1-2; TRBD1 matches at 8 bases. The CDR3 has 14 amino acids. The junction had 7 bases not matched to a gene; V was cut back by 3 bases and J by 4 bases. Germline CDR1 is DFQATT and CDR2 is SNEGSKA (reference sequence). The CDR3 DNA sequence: TGCAGTGCTAGTAGTTCTGACAGGGGCTATGGCTACACCTTC. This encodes CSASSSDRGYGYTF.

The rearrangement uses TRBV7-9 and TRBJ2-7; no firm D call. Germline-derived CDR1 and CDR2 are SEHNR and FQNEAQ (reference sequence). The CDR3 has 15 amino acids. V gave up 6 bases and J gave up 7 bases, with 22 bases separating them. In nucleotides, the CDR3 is TGTGCCAGCAGTTCAAACCAGGTCACCCTACGAGAGCAGTACTTC. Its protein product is CASSSNQVTLREQYF.

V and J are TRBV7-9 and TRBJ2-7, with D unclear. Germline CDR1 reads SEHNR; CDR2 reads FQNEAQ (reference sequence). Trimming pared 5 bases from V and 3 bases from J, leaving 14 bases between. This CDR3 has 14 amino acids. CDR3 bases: TGTGCCAGCAGCCCCTCGCTTGGCTTCTACGAGCAGTACTTC. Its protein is CASSPSLGFYEQYF.

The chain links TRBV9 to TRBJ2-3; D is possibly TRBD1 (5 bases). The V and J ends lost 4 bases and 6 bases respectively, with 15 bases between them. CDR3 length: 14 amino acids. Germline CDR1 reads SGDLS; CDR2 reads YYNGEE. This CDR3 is CASSWGATADTQYF. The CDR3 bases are TGTGCCAGCAGCTGGGGCGCAACTGCGGATACGCAGTATTTT.

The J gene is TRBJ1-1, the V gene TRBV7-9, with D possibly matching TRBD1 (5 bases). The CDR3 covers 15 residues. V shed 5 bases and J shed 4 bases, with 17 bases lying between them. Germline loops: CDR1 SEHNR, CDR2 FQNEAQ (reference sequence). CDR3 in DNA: TGTGCCAGCAGCCCCCCGCGACAGACCGTCACTGAAGCTTTCTTT. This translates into CASSPPRQTVTEAFF.

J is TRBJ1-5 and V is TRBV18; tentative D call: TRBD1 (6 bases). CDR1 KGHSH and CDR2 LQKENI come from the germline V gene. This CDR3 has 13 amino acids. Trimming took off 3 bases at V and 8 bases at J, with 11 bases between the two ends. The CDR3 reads CASSPGGLEPQHF. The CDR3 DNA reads TGTGCCAGCTCACCCGGGGGGCTGGAGCCCCAGCATTTT.

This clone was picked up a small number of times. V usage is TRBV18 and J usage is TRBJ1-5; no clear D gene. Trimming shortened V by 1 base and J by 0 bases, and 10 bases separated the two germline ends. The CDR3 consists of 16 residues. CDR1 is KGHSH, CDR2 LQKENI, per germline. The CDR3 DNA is TGTGCCAGCTCACCACAAATGTCTTATAGCAATCAGCCCCAGCATTTT. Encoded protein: CASSPQMSYSNQPQHF.

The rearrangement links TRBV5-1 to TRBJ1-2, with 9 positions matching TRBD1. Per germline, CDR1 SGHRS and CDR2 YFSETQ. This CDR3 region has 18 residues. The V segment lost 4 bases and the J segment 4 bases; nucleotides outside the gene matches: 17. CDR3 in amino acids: CASSPKRPEGQGVYGYTF. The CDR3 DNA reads TGCGCCAGCAGCCCAAAACGCCCGGAGGGACAGGGAGTCTATGGCTACACCTTC. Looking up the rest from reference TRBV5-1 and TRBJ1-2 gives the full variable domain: KAGVTQTPRYLIKTRGQQVTLSCSPISGHRSVSWYQQTPGQGLQFLFEYFSETQRNKGNFPGRFSGRQFSNSRSEMNVSTLELGDSALYLCASSPKRPEGQGVYGYTFGSGTRLTVV.

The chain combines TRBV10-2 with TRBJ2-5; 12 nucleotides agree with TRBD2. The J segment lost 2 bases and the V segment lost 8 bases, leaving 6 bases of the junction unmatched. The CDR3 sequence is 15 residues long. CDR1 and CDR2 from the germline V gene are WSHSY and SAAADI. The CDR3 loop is CASYSGLAGQETQYF. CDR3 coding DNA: TGCGCCAGCTACAGTGGACTAGCGGGACAAGAGACCCAGTACTTC.

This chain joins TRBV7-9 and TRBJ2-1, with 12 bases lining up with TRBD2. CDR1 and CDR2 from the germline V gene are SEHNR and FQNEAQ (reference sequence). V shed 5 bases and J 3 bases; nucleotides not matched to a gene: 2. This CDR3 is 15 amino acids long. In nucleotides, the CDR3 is TGTGCCAGCAGCCGACTAGCGGGGGACTACAATGAGCAGTTCTTC. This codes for CASSRLAGDYNEQFF.